This T cell receptor beta chain was documented in a study of shared clonotypes between healthy human individuals. The DNA input per sorted-subset replicate PCR was 150 to 200 ng, corresponding to some 30,000 T cell genomes. Method: immunoSEQ multiplex PCR; TCRdb's copy keeps in-frame clones and lacks some. The profile shows some 2,000,000 clones, 90% to 95% of them singletons. For this clone: Other DNA sequences in the same sample also yield this CDR3.

Naive CD45RA+ and memory CD45RA-negative subsets were split from CD4+ cells. After removal of 0 bases from V and 5 bases from J, the junction contained 2 bases not matched to a gene. The CDR3 has 14 amino acids. Germline CDR1 SGHRS, CDR2 YFSETQ. The chain employs TRBV5-1 and TRBJ1-2; 9 positions match TRBD1. This TCR derives from a man aged 18 to 29 in good health. The sample comprised naive CD4+ T cells sorted from blood. Described subset: CD45RA+ positively selected. The CDR3: CASSLGTGAYGYTF. Written as DNA, the CDR3 is TGCGCCAGCAGCTTGGGGACAGGGGCGTATGGCTACACCTTC. Supplemented by reference TRBV5-1 and TRBJ1-2, the full variable domain reads KAGVTQTPRYLIKTRGQQVTLSCSPISGHRSVSWYQQTPGQGLQFLFEYFSETQRNKGNFPGRFSGRQFSNSRSEMNVSTLELGDSALYLCASSLGTGAYGYTFGSGTRLTVV.